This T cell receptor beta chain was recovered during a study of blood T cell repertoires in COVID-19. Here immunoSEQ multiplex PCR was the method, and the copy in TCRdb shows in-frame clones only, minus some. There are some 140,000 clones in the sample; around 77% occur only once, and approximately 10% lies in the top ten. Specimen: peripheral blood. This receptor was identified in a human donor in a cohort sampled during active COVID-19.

In DNA form, the CDR3 reads TGTGCCAGCAGCCCCGTGTTTCGACTAGCGGGGGCAGATACGCAGTATTTT. This translates into CASSPVFRLAGADTQYF. The chain recombines TRBV11-2 with TRBJ2-3, with TRBD2 matching 12 bases. The CDR3 consists of 17 residues. In germline, CDR1 is SGHAT, CDR2 FQNNGV. The trim removed 5 bases at V and 4 bases at J, leaving 10 bases unmatched.